This section outlines one T cell receptor (beta chain) sequence together with its context. What it recognizes is unknown. The record originates from a study of blood T cells in healthy people across ages. Study conclusions and caveats: No one knew whether donors had CMV, which possibly confounded expanded clonotype changes.

Using a J-beta primer mix together with a sample-barcoded 5' primer, a second PCR was run for 7 to 11 cycles. From the 5' RACE reads, TCRdb called clonotypes with MiXCR, one entry per CDR3 protein. The table includes over a million distinct CDR3 sequences, about 40% detected once. Total RNA amounts of at least 6 micrograms were extracted per sample. The source is a young woman in good health. The sequencing sample was made of blood.

CDR3 sequence reads: CASSLRGRSAETQYF. The CDR3 DNA sequence: TGTGCCAGCAGCTTAAGGGGTCGAAGTGCCGAGACCCAGTACTTC. The V gene is TRBV11-2, the J gene TRBJ2-5, with a weak D call TRBD1 (5 bases). V was trimmed by 2 bases and J by 5 bases, leaving 15 bases between them. This CDR3 is 15 amino acids long. In germline, CDR1 is SGHAT, CDR2 FQNNGV.